These 30 T cell receptor beta chains were all obtained from the same sample, sequenced in a study of cytotoxic CD8 clonotypes in ibrutinib-treated CLL. TCRdb's table, derived via immunoSEQ multiplex PCR, lists solely in-frame clones and lacks some. This sample has just over 65,000 clones, with roughly 72% found just once. Source: PBMCs, taken after 12 months of ibrutinib treatment. Receptors originate from a human donor with chronic lymphocytic leukemia.

The chain is built from TRBV10-3 and TRBJ2-1, with a possible D match to TRBD1 (6 bases). CDR3 length equals 18 residues. V lost 10 bases, J lost 0 bases, and 25 bases lay in between. Germline CDR1 is ENHRY and CDR2 is SYGVKD. The CDR3 sequence: CATQWVQAVGGSYNEQFF. The CDR3 nucleotides read TGTGCCACCCAGTGGGTGCAGGCTGTAGGGGGCTCCTACAATGAGCAGTTCTTC.

V and J are TRBV5-1 and TRBJ1-1, with D unresolved. The V end lost 1 base, the J end lost 5 bases, and 18 bases lay between the germline ends. CDR1 is SGHRS, CDR2 YFSETQ, per germline. The CDR3 length is 16 residues. The CDR3 loop is CASSLLSRAGGTEAFF. In nucleotides, the CDR3 is TGCGCCAGCAGCTTGTTAAGTAGGGCCGGAGGGACTGAAGCTTTCTTT.

This rearrangement joins TRBV18 to TRBJ2-5; TRBD2 agrees at 8 bases. CDR3 size: 15 residues. The ends lost 2 bases at V and 5 bases at J; junction bases unmatched: 7. Germline CDR1 KGHSH, CDR2 LQKENI. CDR3 in amino acids: CASSPTGGALETQYF. CDR3 DNA sequence: TGTGCCAGCTCACCAACCGGGGGGGCCTTGGAGACCCAGTACTTC.

This clone was counted only a few times. The chain combines TRBV9 with TRBJ1-2; 9 bases are shared with TRBD1. V trimming: 0 bases; J trimming: 5 bases; junction bases outside the gene matches: 11. The CDR3 totals 17 residues. Germline V gene sequence: CDR1 SGDLS, CDR2 YYNGEE. The DNA of the CDR3 is TGTGCCAGCAGCGTAGATTTAGAGGGGACAGGGAGATATGGCTACACCTTC. It translates to CASSVDLEGTGRYGYTF.

The chain employs TRBV19 and TRBJ2-6; D possibly corresponds to TRBD1 (6 bases). The CDR3 has 20 amino acids. V was pared by 6 bases and J by 1 base, with 25 bases between. Germline loops: CDR1 LNHDA, CDR2 SQIVND (reference sequence). Here the CDR3 reads CASSPPPSRGSGSGANVLTF. DNA of the CDR3: TGTGCCAGTAGCCCCCCCCCGTCGAGGGGGTCAGGGTCTGGGGCCAACGTCCTGACTTTC.

The chain has TRBV11-3 and TRBJ2-5; 7 bases map to TRBD1. With 0 bases clipped from V and 7 bases from J, the junction kept 8 bases outside the gene matches. CDR3 length: 15 amino acids. Germline V lookup: CDR1 SGHNT, CDR2 YENEEA. The CDR3 sequence is CASSLEGTVGGTQYF. CDR3 coding DNA: TGTGCCAGCAGCTTAGAAGGGACAGTGGGTGGGACCCAGTACTTC. Filled out from reference TRBV11-3 and TRBJ2-5, the complete variable domain reads EAGVVQSPRYKIIEKKQPVAFWCNPISGHNTLYWYLQNLGQGPELLIRYENEEAVDDSQLPKDRFSAERLKGVDSTLKIQPAELGDSAVYLCASSLEGTVGGTQYFGPGTRLLVL.

The rearrangement links TRBV7-2 to TRBJ2-2; D is uncertain. CDR1 SGHTA and CDR2 FQGNSA come from the germline V gene. V was cut by 5 bases and J by 4 bases, with 5 bases left in between. The CDR3 sequence is 12 residues long. DNA for the CDR3: TGTGCCAGCAGCCCTAGCACCGGGGAGCTGTTTTTT. Residues: CASSPSTGELFF. The entire variable domain, with the rest obtained from reference TRBV7-2 and TRBJ2-2, is as follows: GAGVSQSPSNKVTEKGKDVELRCDPISGHTALYWYRQSLGQGLEFLIYFQGNSAPDKSGLPSDRFSAERTGGSVSTLTIQRTQQEDSAVYLCASSPSTGELFFGEGSRLTVL.

The rearrangement joins TRBV11-2 to TRBJ1-3, with D tentatively TRBD1 (5 bases). CDR1 and CDR2 from the germline V gene are SGHAT and FQNNGV. Trimming left V 2 bases short and J 1 base short, with 9 bases between. This CDR3 is 15 amino acids long. The CDR3 region is CASSLRGASGNTIYF. In nucleotides, the CDR3 is TGTGCCAGCAGCTTACGAGGGGCATCTGGAAACACCATATATTTT.

J is TRBJ2-5 and V is TRBV7-6; D possibly corresponds to TRBD1 (5 bases). V dropped 5 bases and J dropped 2 bases, with 15 bases sitting between them. CDR1 is SGHVS and CDR2 is FNYEAQ in the germline V gene. The CDR3 covers 15 residues. CDR3 nucleotide sequence: TGTGCCAGCAGCCCCCGACAGTTTTTACAAGAGACCCAGTACTTC. This encodes CASSPRQFLQETQYF.

The V and J genes are TRBV5-6 and TRBJ1-5, with 8 bases that match TRBD1. CDR1 and CDR2 from the germline V gene are SGHDT and YYEEEE. This CDR3 comprises 16 residues. The V gene end was trimmed by 4 bases and the J gene end by 4 bases; junction bases not matched to a gene: 10. Here the CDR3 reads CASSAVRTGWNQPQHF. CDR3 DNA sequence: TGTGCCAGCAGCGCGGTTAGGACAGGGTGGAATCAGCCCCAGCATTTT.

This chain joins TRBV4-2 and TRBJ2-7; no reliable D call. V was cut by 0 bases and J by 9 bases, with 18 bases left in between. The CDR3 is made up of 15 amino acids. Germline values: CDR1 LGHNA, CDR2 YNFKEQ. The CDR3 reads CASSQEFGTAGRQYF. In nucleotides, the CDR3 is TGTGCCAGCAGCCAAGAGTTTGGAACCGCAGGAAGGCAGTACTTC.

This clone was observed a few times. The rearrangement joins TRBV19 to TRBJ2-7; 9 nucleotides align to TRBD1. Looked up from germline, CDR1 is LNHDA and CDR2 is SQIVND (reference sequence). Trimming at V came to 4 bases and at J to 7 bases, leaving 5 bases not matched to a gene. This CDR3 has 13 residues. The CDR3 here is CASSRTGVGEQYF. The DNA of the CDR3 is TGTGCCAGTAGTAGGACAGGGGTCGGGGAGCAGTACTTC.

The chain recombines TRBV27 with TRBJ1-1; D may be TRBD1 (6 bases). CDR1 and CDR2 (germline): MNHEY, SMNVEV (reference sequence). This CDR3 spans 14 amino acids. Trimming took off 2 bases at V and 1 base at J, with 8 bases between the two ends. The CDR3 region has the DNA TGTGCCAGCAGTTTACACAGGGAGAACACTGAAGCTTTCTTT. It yields the protein CASSLHRENTEAFF.

The chain has TRBV6-1 and TRBJ1-1; TRBD1 aligns across 8 bases. The germline V gene has CDR1 MNHNS and CDR2 SASEGT. The CDR3 covers 18 residues. Germline trimming cut 3 bases from V and 0 bases from J; bases unmatched to any gene: 12. For the CDR3, the DNA is TGTGCCAGCAGTGAGCGAGGACAGGGACAAGTGATGAACACTGAAGCTTTCTTT. Its protein is CASSERGQGQVMNTEAFF.

V gene TRBV7-2 combines with J gene TRBJ1-1, with a tentative D call TRBD1 (6 bases). Germline V lookup: CDR1 SGHTA, CDR2 FQGNSA. The germline V and J ends were trimmed by 1 base and 9 bases, with 15 bases remaining between them. The CDR3 extends over 14 amino acids. CDR3 coding DNA: TGTGCCAGCAGCTTAGAGCAGGGGCTCCCGCAAGCTTTCTTT. Its translation is CASSLEQGLPQAFF.

The V gene is TRBV10-3, the J gene TRBJ1-1, with D possibly TRBD1 on 5 matching bases. V shed 9 bases and J shed 1 base, with 15 bases lying between them. Germline V lookup: CDR1 ENHRY, CDR2 SYGVKD. CDR3 length equals 14 residues. For the CDR3, the DNA is TGTGCCATAACGTCACGGGACTCGAACACTGAAGCTTTCTTT. Translation: CAITSRDSNTEAFF.

The DNA for the CDR3 is TGTGCCAGCTCGGGGGACACCTACGAGCAGTACTTC. It specifies CASSGDTYEQYF. The chain couples TRBV6-1 to TRBJ2-7; either TRBD1 or TRBD2 may supply D (6 bases each). Trimming removed 8 bases at V and 2 bases at J, with 10 bases between. The CDR3 is 12 residues long. Looked up from germline, CDR1 is MNHNS and CDR2 is SASEGT.

The gene calls are TRBV29-1 and TRBJ1-2; TRBD1 agrees at 8 bases. V dropped 6 bases and J dropped 1; count of bases not matched to a gene: 25. Germline values: CDR1 SQVTM, CDR2 ANQGSEA. This CDR3 contains 20 residues. As DNA, the CDR3 is TGCAGCGTCCACCGAGGGTACAGGAGGCAGGGGGCATCGGGTAACTATGGCTACACCTTC. Translation gives CSVHRGYRRQGASGNYGYTF. Full variable domain (rest looked up from reference TRBV29-1 and TRBJ1-2): SAVISQKPSRDICQRGTSLTIQCQVDSQVTMMFWYRQQPGQSLTLIATANQGSEATYESGFVIDKFPISRPNLTFSTLTVSNMSPEDSSIYLCSVHRGYRRQGASGNYGYTFGSGTRLTVV.

This chain joins TRBV27 and TRBJ1-2; no clear D. This CDR3 comprises 14 residues. CDR1 and CDR2 from the germline V gene are MNHEY and SMNVEV (reference sequence). V was pared by 8 bases and J by 5 bases, with 18 bases between. The CDR3 DNA reads TGTGCCAGCGGATCCGGCGGTCTGAGGTATGGCTACACCTTC. Protein product: CASGSGGLRYGYTF.

The sample holds one count of this clone. The chain carries TRBV10-3 and TRBJ2-7; 7 bases are a match to TRBD1. CDR3 length: 14 amino acids. With 5 bases clipped from V and 2 bases from J, the junction kept 6 bases outside the gene matches. Germline loops: CDR1 ENHRY, CDR2 SYGVKD. CDR3 DNA: TGTGCCATCAGTAGACAGGGAATCGCCTACGAGCAGTACTTC. Protein sequence: CAISRQGIAYEQYF.

The V and J genes are TRBV7-9 and TRBJ1-1, with no clear D. The CDR3 contains 14 residues. Trimming removed 2 bases from V and 1 base from J, with 8 bases in between. The germline CDR1 and CDR2 sequences are SEHNR and FQNEAQ (reference sequence). The DNA of the CDR3 is TGTGCCAGCAGCTTATCCAGGAAGAACACTGAAGCTTTCTTT. Encoded protein: CASSLSRKNTEAFF.

The V and J genes are TRBV6-6 and TRBJ1-5; D gene uncertain. V gave up 5 bases and J gave up 1 base, with 12 bases separating them. There are 15 residues in the CDR3. Germline assignment: CDR1 MNHNY and CDR2 SVGAGI (reference sequence). The CDR3 spells CASSPRGGSNQPQHF. CDR3 nucleotides: TGTGCCAGCAGTCCCCGGGGAGGGAGCAATCAGCCCCAGCATTTT.

V gene TRBV5-1 combines with J gene TRBJ1-1, with D hard to call. Germline V gives CDR1 SGHRS, CDR2 YFSETQ. The V and J ends lost 4 bases and 8 bases respectively, with 9 bases between them. This CDR3 region has 11 residues. The DNA for the CDR3 is TGCGCCAGCAGCGGGGAGGCGGAAGCTTTCTTT. The encoded protein is CASSGEAEAFF.

This clone was seen a handful of times. The genes are TRBV27 and TRBJ1-5, with D perhaps TRBD1 (5 bases). V lost 3 bases and J lost 3, with 15 bases in between. CDR1 and CDR2 from the germline V gene are MNHEY and SMNVEV (reference sequence). The CDR3 contains 16 residues. The CDR3 nucleotides are TGTGCCAGCAGTTTGGGGGACCCCCTCCCCAATCAGCCCCAGCATTTT. It encodes CASSLGDPLPNQPQHF.

This chain links TRBV27 with TRBJ1-2; D gene unclear. The V gene's germline CDR1 is MNHEY and CDR2 SMNVEV (reference sequence). V gave up 7 bases and J gave up 7 bases, with 22 bases separating them. The CDR3 extends over 15 amino acids. CDR3 DNA sequence: TGTGCCAGCACTAGTGGAGGGTTGGGCCGCGGTGGCTACACCTTC. Its translation: CASTSGGLGRGGYTF.

V usage is TRBV6-6 and J usage is TRBJ1-6; the match to TRBD1 covers 7 bases. Germline lookup yields CDR1 MNHNY and CDR2 SVGAGI (reference sequence). Unmatched junction bases numbered 8, after V lost 6 bases and J lost 9 bases. This CDR3 region has 14 residues. In nucleotides, the CDR3 is TGTGCCAGCAGGATACAGGGGTTCCTTTCACCCCTCCACTTT. Translated: CASRIQGFLSPLHF.

V gene TRBV7-9 combines with J gene TRBJ2-3; D call uncertain. V was pared by 3 bases and J by 0 bases, with 7 bases between. CDR3 length: 14 residues. From germline, CDR1 is SEHNR and CDR2 FQNEAQ (reference sequence). CDR3 residues: CASSFTASTDTQYF. CDR3 coding DNA: TGTGCCAGCAGCTTTACAGCGAGCACAGATACGCAGTATTTT.

This clone was picked up one time. This chain connects TRBV2 to TRBJ2-7; D uncertain. The germline V and J ends were trimmed by 6 bases and 6 bases, with 12 bases remaining between them. The CDR3 spans 12 residues. Germline CDR1 SNHLY, CDR2 FYNNEI. The CDR3 loop reads CASRVDWSEQYF. CDR3 sequence (DNA): TGTGCCAGCAGAGTCGACTGGAGCGAGCAGTACTTC.

The J gene is TRBJ1-2, the V gene TRBV5-1; 7 bases are a match to TRBD1. From germline, CDR1 is SGHRS and CDR2 YFSETQ. V lost 0 bases to trimming and J lost 4 bases; unmatched junction nucleotides: 6. The CDR3 length is 15 residues. CDR3 residues: CASSLDHRGGYGYTF. The CDR3 DNA is TGCGCCAGCAGCTTGGATCACAGGGGTGGCTATGGCTACACCTTC.

The V gene is TRBV6-6, the J gene TRBJ2-7; D call uncertain. V was cut by 8 bases and J by 3 bases, with 17 bases left in between. The CDR3 extends over 14 amino acids. Germline CDR1 reads MNHNY; CDR2 reads SVGAGI (reference sequence). CDR3 sequence (DNA): TGTGCCAGCTTAAATCACGTGGGGTTCTACGAGCAGTACTTC. It translates to CASLNHVGFYEQYF.